The sequence of this T cell receptor beta chain was determined in a study of Tregs in tolerant kidney transplant recipients. Thawed PBMCs were FACS-sorted into unstimulated CD4+CD25+CD127- regulatory T cells, CD4+CD25- non-regulatory cells, CD4 and CD8 cells. Comments on this clone: What it recognizes is unknown.

Generated by immunoSEQ multiplex PCR, the TCRdb table keeps only in-frame clones and is missing some. The table shows 90,000 to 120,000 clones, with 90% occurring only once. The germline V gene has CDR1 MNHNS and CDR2 SASEGT. CDR3 length: 13 amino acids. V was shortened by 6 bases and J by 0 bases, with 9 bases between the two germline ends. Findings and limits, study-wide: Antigen-driven expansion was suggested because donor-specific Tregs expanded more than all Tregs in tolerant patients.

Source: CD4+ T cells from blood, taken before the transplant. The receptor's source is a human donor who received a combined kidney and bone marrow transplant. V gene TRBV6-1 combines with J gene TRBJ2-7; TRBD1 might be the D (5 bases). CDR3 sequence reads: CASSKGLSYEQYF. The CDR3 nucleotides are TGTGCCAGCAGCAAGGGGCTCTCCTACGAGCAGTACTTC.